Sequencing of this TCR beta chain was carried out in a study of T-cell memory formation after mild COVID-19. TCRdb reprocessed the 5' RACE reads with MiXCR, giving one entry per CDR3 protein. Here the sample spans about 560,000 distinct CDR3 sequences, around a sixth being singletons. This clonotype was seen at least ten times. Antigen unknown. The V segment lost 0 bases and the J segment 2 bases; nucleotides outside the gene matches: 5. Per the germline V gene, CDR1 is SGHRS and CDR2 is YFSETQ. The CDR3 consists of 16 residues. Broader study findings: Those CD4+ clones that contracted were mainly in CM and EM (CD8+ ones in EMRA). There was no confirmation that second-wave clones peaking on day 37 were SARS-CoV-2 specific.

The source is an adult woman who had mild COVID-19 (a few samples of this study predate the infection). Cell type and time point are not known. Specimen: PBMCs or a T cell subset sorted from them (not recorded which). The chain has TRBV5-1 and TRBJ2-3; TRBD2 agrees at 8 bases. The CDR3 DNA sequence: TGCGCCAGCAGCTTGGCATTAGCGGGGAACACAGATACGCAGTATTTT. Translating gives CASSLALAGNTDTQYF.